The rows below give T cell receptor beta chains drawn from one sample of a study of graft-versus-host responses after intestinal transplantation. Here immunoSEQ multiplex PCR was the method, and the copy in TCRdb shows in-frame clones only, minus some. The sample lists nearly 4,500 clones; roughly 80% were seen once. This specimen was ileum tissue, taken around 340 days after intestinal transplantation. The receptors shown here come from a human patient who received an intestinal transplant, so some T cells may come from the graft donor. The CDR3 runs from the conserved cysteine through the conserved F or W. The D gene is left open where the match is weak. Clone size is shown for a subset of rows, as once, few, many or a class of expanded clone.

d_gene,v_gene,abundance,j_gene,CDR3aa,CDR3nt
NA,TRBV7-5,NA,TRBJ2-1,CARHPRSNYNEQFF,TGTGCCAGACATCCCCGAAGCAACTACAATGAGCAGTTCTTC
TRBD1,TRBV4-1,NA,TRBJ1-6,CASSQRTGKYNSPLHF,TGCGCCAGCAGCCAACGGACAGGGAAGTATAATTCACCCCTCCACTTT
TRBD2,TRBV30,NA,TRBJ2-5,CAWDSGGSQQETQYF,TGTGCCTGGGATAGCGGGGGGTCCCAACAAGAGACCCAGTACTTC
TRBD1,TRBV19,NA,TRBJ2-7,CASSIGTGLAYEQYF,TGTGCCAGTAGTATAGGGACAGGTCTGGCCTACGAGCAGTACTTC
NA,TRBV18,once,TRBJ2-5,CASSPGPETQYF,TGTGCCAGCTCACCAGGGCCAGAGACCCAGTACTTC
TRBD1,TRBV11-2,NA,TRBJ1-2,CASSRWDRVNYGYTF,TGTGCCAGCAGCCGTTGGGACAGGGTAAACTATGGCTACACCTTC
NA,TRBV7-9,NA,TRBJ2-7,CASSLRAGPYEQYF,TGTGCCAGCAGCTTACGGGCAGGGCCCTACGAGCAGTACTTC
TRBD2,TRBV27,NA,TRBJ2-1,CASSNAGTSWANEQFF,TGTGCCAGCAGTAACGCCGGGACTAGCTGGGCCAATGAGCAGTTCTTC
NA,TRBV19,NA,TRBJ2-7,CASKRAVQTYEQYF,TGTGCCAGTAAGAGGGCAGTTCAGACCTACGAGCAGTACTTC
NA,TRBV7-2,NA,TRBJ1-1,CASSYPRANTEAFF,TGTGCCAGCAGCTACCCCAGGGCGAACACTGAAGCTTTCTTT
NA,TRBV6-5,NA,TRBJ2-1,CASRILASSYNEQFF,TGTGCCAGCAGGATACTCGCTAGCTCCTACAATGAGCAGTTCTTC
TRBD2,TRBV2,once,TRBJ2-7,CASNSGGPYEQYF,TGTGCCAGCAACTCGGGGGGGCCCTACGAGCAGTACTTC
NA,TRBV7-2,NA,TRBJ2-1,CASSRSRATGNEQFF,TGTGCCAGCAGCAGAAGCCGAGCGACGGGCAATGAGCAGTTCTTC
NA,TRBV28,NA,TRBJ1-1,CASSSRDINTEAFF,TGTGCCAGCAGTTCCCGGGACATTAACACTGAAGCTTTCTTT
NA,TRBV6-6,NA,TRBJ2-3,CASSYGPRTDTQYF,TGTGCCAGCAGTTATGGTCCGAGAACAGATACGCAGTATTTT
TRBD1,TRBV19,NA,TRBJ2-6,CASSLNRGLSSGANVLTF,TGTGCCAGTAGTCTAAACAGGGGTCTCAGCTCTGGGGCCAACGTCCTGACTTTC
NA,TRBV28,NA,TRBJ2-7,CASSFGVSYEQYF,TGTGCCAGCAGTTTCGGGGTTTCCTACGAGCAGTACTTC
TRBD2,TRBV10-3,NA,TRBJ2-3,CATQREGLADTQYF,TGTGCCACCCAGCGGGAGGGCCTAGCAGATACGCAGTATTTT
TRBD1,TRBV29-1,NA,TRBJ2-5,CSVGVVTGAETQYF,TGCAGCGTTGGGGTGGTGACAGGGGCAGAGACCCAGTACTTC
NA,TRBV7-9,NA,TRBJ1-6,CASSLVQGNSPLHF,TGTGCCAGCAGCTTAGTTCAGGGGAATTCACCCCTCCACTTT
TRBD2,TRBV18,few,TRBJ2-1,CASSPLAGLLGEQFF,TGTGCCAGCTCACCACTAGCGGGCCTGCTGGGTGAGCAGTTCTTC
TRBD1,TRBV29-1,NA,TRBJ2-5,CSVAGTDEETQYF,TGCAGCGTTGCCGGGACAGATGAAGAGACCCAGTACTTC
TRBD1,TRBV12-5,NA,TRBJ1-2,CASALDRGIYGYTF,TGTGCTAGTGCCCTGGACAGGGGGATCTATGGCTACACCTTC
NA,TRBV7-8,few,TRBJ2-5,CASRSTGRGRETQYF,TGTGCCAGCAGATCGACCGGGAGAGGACGAGAGACCCAGTACTTC
TRBD1,TRBV5-1,NA,TRBJ1-2,CASSSDPGQLYGYTF,TGCGCCAGCAGCTCTGATCCGGGACAGCTTTATGGCTACACCTTC
NA,TRBV10-2,once,TRBJ1-1,CASSEGRGGRGSTEAFF,TGCGCCAGCAGTGAGGGGCGGGGCGGGAGGGGATCGACTGAAGCTTTCTTT
TRBD1,TRBV7-2,NA,TRBJ1-2,CASSLAGGLGYTF,TGTGCCAGCAGCTTGGCAGGGGGCCTTGGCTACACCTTC
TRBD2,TRBV13,NA,TRBJ2-1,CASSSHRTSGRSNEQFF,TGTGCCAGCAGCTCACATAGGACTAGCGGGAGAAGCAATGAGCAGTTCTTC
NA,TRBV27,NA,TRBJ2-7,CASTPRIGDSYEQYF,TGTGCCAGCACCCCCCGCATAGGGGACTCCTACGAGCAGTACTTC
NA,TRBV27,large,TRBJ2-7,CASSLSLPGEQYF,TGTGCCAGCAGTTTATCCTTGCCGGGTGAGCAGTACTTC
NA,TRBV2,NA,TRBJ2-3,CASSAGGVRGADTQYF,TGTGCCAGCAGCGCCGGGGGTGTGCGGGGTGCAGATACGCAGTATTTT